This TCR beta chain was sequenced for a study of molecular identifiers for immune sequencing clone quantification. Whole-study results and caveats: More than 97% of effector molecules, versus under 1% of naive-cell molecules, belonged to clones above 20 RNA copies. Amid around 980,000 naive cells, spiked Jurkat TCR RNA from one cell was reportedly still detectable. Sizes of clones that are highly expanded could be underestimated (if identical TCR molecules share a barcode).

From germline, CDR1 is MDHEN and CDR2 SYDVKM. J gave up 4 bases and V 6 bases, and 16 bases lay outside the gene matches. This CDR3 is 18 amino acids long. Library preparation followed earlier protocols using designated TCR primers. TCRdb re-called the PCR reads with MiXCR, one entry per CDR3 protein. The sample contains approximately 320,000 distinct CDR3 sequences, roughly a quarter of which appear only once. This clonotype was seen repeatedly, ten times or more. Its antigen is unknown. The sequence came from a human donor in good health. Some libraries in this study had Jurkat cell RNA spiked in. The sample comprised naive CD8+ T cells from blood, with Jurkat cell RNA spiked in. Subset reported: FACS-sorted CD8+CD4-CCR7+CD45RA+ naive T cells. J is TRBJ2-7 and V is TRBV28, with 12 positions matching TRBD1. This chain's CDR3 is CASRARGPGTGGTYEQYF. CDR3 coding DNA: TGTGCCAGCAGGGCAAGGGGGCCAGGGACAGGGGGCACTTACGAGCAGTACTTC.